One and the same sample provided the 24 T cell receptor beta chains below, sequenced in a study of CD8 T cells in Susac syndrome. Random hexamers primed reverse transcription of roughly 0.45 to 1 ug RNA. TCRdb re-analysed the immunoSEQ multiplex PCR reads in MiXCR, keeping a single row per CDR3 protein. The sample holds around 200,000 distinct CDR3 sequences, approximately 96% seen once. The specimen sequenced was CD4+ T cells from PBMCs. Every receptor here comes from a human donor with Susac syndrome.

J is TRBJ1-4 and V is TRBV7-2; 8 nucleotides agree with TRBD1. The V gene end was trimmed by 8 bases and the J gene end by 8 bases; junction bases not matched to a gene: 4. The CDR3 has 12 residues. In germline, CDR1 is SGHTA, CDR2 FQGNSA. The CDR3 is CASGQGEEKLFF. For the CDR3, the DNA is TGTGCCAGCGGACAGGGCGAGGAAAAACTGTTTTTT.

The chain carries TRBV5-4 and TRBJ1-2; 7 positions agree with TRBD1. This CDR3 contains 14 residues. Trimming removed 4 bases from V and 4 bases from J; junction bases left unmatched: 7. Germline assignment: CDR1 SGHNT and CDR2 YYREEE (reference sequence). The CDR3 sequence: CASSLDRFSYGYTF. The CDR3 DNA sequence: TGTGCCAGCAGCCTGGACAGGTTCAGCTATGGCTACACCTTC.

V is TRBV3-1 and J is TRBJ1-1; D call uncertain. The germline V gene has CDR1 LGHDT and CDR2 YNNKEL (reference sequence). Trimming cost V 6 bases and J 7 bases, with 12 bases left between them. CDR3 length equals 12 residues. CDR3: CASRSLIGEAFF. For the CDR3, the DNA is TGTGCCAGCAGGTCCCTTATCGGTGAAGCTTTCTTT.

This chain uses TRBV5-1 with TRBJ2-5, with a weak D call TRBD2 (5 bases). V gave up 0 bases and J gave up 5 bases, with 8 bases separating them. The germline V gene encodes CDR1 SGHRS and CDR2 YFSETQ. This CDR3 has 13 amino acids. CDR3 DNA sequence: TGCGCCAGCAGCTTGGGACTACCTGAGACCCAGTACTTC. Its translation: CASSLGLPETQYF.

This rearrangement joins TRBV21-1 to TRBJ2-1; the table's TRBD1 call for D was not verified on the DNA. TRBV21-1 is assigned pseudogene status. The CDR3 totals 18 residues. The CDR3 DNA is TGTGCCAGCACCCAGACCGGGACACCTTGTAAGGGTAACAATGAGCAGTTCTTC. It is translated as CASTQTGTPCKGNNEQFF.

This clonotype appeared once. V usage is TRBV20-1 and J usage is TRBJ2-1, with TRBD2 matching over 10 bases. The CDR3 runs to 15 residues. V shed 0 bases and J 3 bases; nucleotides not matched to a gene: 2. Germline V gene data show CDR1 as DFQATT and CDR2 as SNEGSKA (reference sequence). Here the CDR3 DNA reads TGCAGTGCTAGAGAGATAGCGGGGGGCTACAATGAGCAGTTCTTC. It translates to CSAREIAGGYNEQFF.

V is TRBV20-1 and J is TRBJ2-1, with a tentative D call TRBD2 (7 bases). Germline CDR1 DFQATT, CDR2 SNEGSKA (reference sequence). This CDR3 comprises 14 residues. With 6 bases removed from V and 7 bases from J, the gap between germline ends came to 19 bases. CDR3 bases: TGCAGTGCCCCCCTCCCGGGGGGCAATAATGAGCAGTTCTTC. Translating it yields CSAPLPGGNNEQFF.

This rearrangement joins TRBV30 to TRBJ2-5; no clear D gene. CDR3 length: 12 amino acids. Germline CDR1 reads GTSNPN; CDR2 reads SVGIG (reference sequence). V shed 0 bases and J shed 7 bases, with 9 bases lying between them. The CDR3 bases are TGTGCCTGGAGTGTAATCGATGGGACCCAGTACTTC. This gives the protein CAWSVIDGTQYF.

J is TRBJ2-5 and V is TRBV18, with D possibly being TRBD1 (5 bases). V was clipped by 0 bases and J by 2 bases, with 7 bases between them. The CDR3 has 14 amino acids. Per germline, CDR1 KGHSH and CDR2 LQKENI. The CDR3 DNA sequence: TGTGCCAGCTCACCACCGACAGAGCAAGAGACCCAGTACTTC. Protein product: CASSPPTEQETQYF.

The V call is TRBV6-5, the J call TRBJ1-1, with no clear D. CDR1 is MNHEY, CDR2 SVGAGI, per germline. The V gene lost 6 bases and the J gene lost 4 bases, with 15 bases spanning the gap. This CDR3 is 14 amino acids long. CDR3 protein: CASRIDRLGTEAFF. CDR3 bases: TGTGCCAGCAGGATTGACCGATTAGGCACTGAAGCTTTCTTT.

This CDR3 is CASSPGLAVGTSGFGEQFF. The CDR3 coding sequence is TGTGCCAGCTCACCAGGGTTAGCTGTAGGCACTAGCGGATTCGGGGAGCAGTTCTTC. This chain joins TRBV18 and TRBJ2-1, with 8 bases aligning to TRBD2. The CDR3 has 19 residues. Germline CDR1 reads KGHSH; CDR2 reads LQKENI. The junction had 22 bases not matched to a gene; V was cut back by 2 bases and J by 10 bases. The variable domain in full, completed from reference TRBV18 and TRBJ2-1, reads NAGVMQNPRHLVRRRGQEARLRCSPMKGHSHVYWYRQLPEEGLKFMVYLQKENIIDESGMPKERFSAEFPKEGPSILRIQQVVRGDSAAYFCASSPGLAVGTSGFGEQFFGPGTRLTVL.

This clonotype came up once. The V and J genes are TRBV29-1 and TRBJ1-2, with 8 positions matching TRBD1. From germline, CDR1 is SQVTM and CDR2 ANQGSEA. Germline trimming cut 7 bases from V and 3 bases from J; bases unmatched to any gene: 7. The CDR3 spans 13 residues. The CDR3 DNA sequence: TGCAGCGCCGGAGGGGGACAGGACTATGGCTACACCTTC. Protein product: CSAGGGQDYGYTF.

Only a few counts were recorded for this clonotype. V gene TRBV7-2 combines with J gene TRBJ1-2, with D unclear. V was pared by 0 bases and J by 0 bases, with 2 bases between. CDR1 and CDR2 (germline): SGHTA, FQGNSA. The length of the CDR3 is 13 residues. The CDR3 loop reads CASSLAANYGYTF. DNA for the CDR3: TGTGCCAGCAGCTTAGCAGCTAACTATGGCTACACCTTC.

The chain has TRBV7-9 and TRBJ2-7; D tentatively fits TRBD1 or TRBD2 (6 bases each). The CDR3 totals 13 residues. Trimming left V 8 bases short and J 2 bases short, with 13 bases between. CDR1 SEHNR and CDR2 FQNEAQ come from the germline V gene (reference sequence). CDR3 protein: CASSKGGTYEQYF. Written as DNA, the CDR3 is TGTGCCAGCTCGAAGGGGGGTACCTACGAGCAGTACTTC.

This sequence joins TRBV4-2 and TRBJ1-3; D perhaps matches TRBD1 (5 bases). Per the germline V gene, CDR1 is LGHNA and CDR2 is YNFKEQ. Deletions cut 0 bases from V and 8 bases from J, with 8 bases between. CDR3 length equals 13 residues. DNA of the CDR3: TGTGCCAGCAGCCAAGAACAAGGGGACACCATATATTTT. It is translated as CASSQEQGDTIYF.

A word on this clonotype: The junction and the germline gene differ at one end; a read error may be behind it. This rearrangement joins TRBV6-2 or TRBV6-3 to TRBJ1-1; TRBD1 might be the D (5 bases). This CDR3 comprises 16 residues. Germline CDR1 reads MNHEY; CDR2 reads SVGEGT. The CDR3 DNA follows: TGTGCCAGCAGCCCCTGGGGGGTCCTGGGGAACACGGAAGCTTTCTTT. Translation: CASSPWGVLGNTEAFF.

The chain employs TRBV29-1 and TRBJ2-7; 10 bases are shared with TRBD1. Germline V CDR1 and CDR2: SQVTM, ANQGSEA. The CDR3 sequence is 17 residues long. V was clipped by 4 bases and J by 0 bases; unmatched bases: 12. DNA for the CDR3: TGCAGCGTTGTTCCGGGACAGGGGTCCCGAAGCTCCTACGAGCAGTACTTC. It encodes CSVVPGQGSRSSYEQYF.

The J gene is TRBJ2-2, the V gene TRBV24-1; no reliable D call. The germline V and J ends were trimmed by 3 bases and 2 bases, with 6 bases remaining between them. This CDR3 contains 14 residues. The germline CDR1 and CDR2 sequences are KGHDR and SFDVKD. CDR3: CATSDAGNTGELFF. CDR3 coding DNA: TGTGCCACCAGTGATGCCGGTAACACCGGGGAGCTGTTTTTT.

The V and J genes are TRBV20-1 and TRBJ2-7; 8 nucleotides match TRBD1. This CDR3 contains 14 residues. Per the germline V gene, CDR1 is DFQATT and CDR2 is SNEGSKA (reference sequence). J lost 0 bases, V lost 3 bases, and 4 bases had no gene match. In DNA form, the CDR3 reads TGCAGTGCTAGCAGGACAGGGAACTCCTACGAGCAGTACTTC. Its protein product is CSASRTGNSYEQYF.

The chain recombines TRBV12-3 or TRBV12-4 with TRBJ1-5; the match to TRBD1 covers 10 bases. The V gene end was trimmed by 5 bases and the J gene end by 7 bases; junction bases not matched to a gene: 8. CDR3 size: 15 residues. CDR3 DNA: TGTGCCAGCAGTGCGACCGGGACAGGGGTACAGCCCCAGCATTTT. It encodes CASSATGTGVQPQHF.

The chain carries TRBV12-3 or TRBV12-4 and TRBJ1-3; maybe TRBD1 (6 bases). The CDR3 runs 14 residues. Between the trimmed V and J ends, which lost 1 base and 9 bases, there was a span of 13 bases. This CDR3 is CASSLDREEGTIYF. The DNA for the CDR3 is TGTGCCAGCAGTTTAGACAGGGAGGAAGGCACCATATATTTT.

CDR3 in amino acids: CASSPRQINQPQHF. The CDR3 nucleotides read TGTGCCAGCTCACCACGCCAGATCAATCAGCCCCAGCATTTT. The gene calls are TRBV18 and TRBJ1-5; D is uncertain. V shed 1 base and J shed 3 bases, with 7 bases lying between them. Germline CDR1 reads KGHSH; CDR2 reads LQKENI. CDR3 length: 14 amino acids.

The chain couples TRBV7-9 to TRBJ2-7; D unclear. In germline, CDR1 is SEHNR, CDR2 FQNEAQ (reference sequence). The V end lost 0 bases, the J end lost 7 bases, and 7 bases lay between the germline ends. CDR3 length equals 12 residues. In DNA form, the CDR3 reads TGTGCCAGCAGCTTAGCCGGGCTAGAGCAGTACTTC. Its protein product is CASSLAGLEQYF.

The rearrangement uses TRBV27 and TRBJ2-7, with TRBD1 identical over 8 bases. Germline V gene sequence: CDR1 MNHEY, CDR2 SMNVEV (reference sequence). V dropped 10 bases and J dropped 6; count of bases not matched to a gene: 8. This CDR3 spans 12 amino acids. Here the CDR3 DNA reads TGTGCCATCCGGACAGGGACAGGCGAGCAGTACTTC. This gives the protein CAIRTGTGEQYF.